This T cell receptor (beta chain) was observed in a study of cytomegalovirus exposure and HLA in healthy donors. This clone was seen only a few times. V lost 0 bases to trimming and J lost 2 bases, with 9 bases between them. Germline CDR1 is SGHRS and CDR2 is YFSETQ. The CDR3 is made up of 15 amino acids. PCR primers comprised 60 Vbeta and 13 Jbeta primers. Here immunoSEQ multiplex PCR was the method, and the copy in TCRdb shows in-frame clones only, minus some. The sample records 90,000 to 120,000 clones, approximately 76% being singletons. The clonotype was recovered from a man between 18 and 29 years old in good health and CMV-seronegative. The sample taken for sequencing was PBMCs. The V gene is TRBV5-1, the J gene TRBJ2-1; D is possibly TRBD2 (7 bases). Here the CDR3 DNA reads TGCGCCAGCAGCTTGGGGGGGGGCCCCTACAATGAGCAGTTCTTC. Protein sequence: CASSLGGGPYNEQFF.